This paragraph reports one T cell receptor beta chain. This entry belongs to a study of blood T cell repertoires in COVID-19. Looking at the study overall: T cells, B-cell-depleted T cells, or PBMCs provided the cDNA or gDNA that served as material.

Authors' analysis steps: Researchers report that nucleated cell counts were estimated from reference gene primer amplification. The data were produced by immunoSEQ multiplex PCR, yet TCRdb's version contains in-frame clones alone and is incomplete. V, J and clone size reflect that table, while D and trimming were determined from the DNA. The sample comprises hundreds of thousands of clones, around 88% of which are singletons, and less than 15% rests with the top ten. Germline loops: CDR1 LNHDA, CDR2 SQIVND (reference sequence). The junction had 3 bases not matched to a gene; V was cut back by 1 base and J by 9 bases. This CDR3 comprises 15 residues. The Seattle patients, enrolled during active infection, were followed longitudinally.

Material: peripheral blood. The rearrangement uses TRBV19 and TRBJ2-2; 12 bases are shared with TRBD1. The origin of this receptor is a woman aged 70-85 years with COVID-19, enrolled during active disease. In DNA, the CDR3 is TGTGCCAGTAGTATAGGGGGACAGGGGGCCTGGGAGCTGTTTTTT. Translating it yields CASSIGGQGAWELFF.